This TCR beta chain was captured by sequencing in a study of CD8+ T cells in alopecia areata. Study as a whole: Treatment ran 6 to 18 months, with 6 months of follow-up afterward.

Germline CDR1 reads SGHRS; CDR2 reads YFSETQ. The CDR3 runs 17 residues. V shed 0 bases, J shed 2 bases, and the junction held 11 bases outside the gene matches. Study-level results: Because of a solitary nonresponder, the connection of baseline CD8+ expansion to response stays uncertain. Scalp clonality and expanded CD8+ clones among the top 100 fell significantly with tofacitinib.

Extracted RNA was reverse transcribed into cDNA, the sequencing template. Generated by immunoSEQ multiplex PCR, the TCRdb table keeps only in-frame clones and is missing some. Found here are 250,000 to 350,000 clones, over 45% of them singletons; the top ten hold around 0.92%. Treatment of the sample: oral pan-JAK inhibitor, 5-10 mg twice daily. To note about this clone: Its specificity is unknown.

The origin of this receptor is a human donor with alopecia areata. Sequencing used CD4+ T cells sorted from blood, obtained at approximately week 51, from a patient treated with tofacitinib. The rearrangement joins TRBV5-1 to TRBJ2-7; 7 positions match TRBD1. The CDR3 sequence: CASSLAIVTGITYEQYF. Written as DNA, the CDR3 is TGCGCCAGCAGCTTGGCGATAGTGACAGGGATAACCTACGAGCAGTACTTC.